This T cell receptor beta chain came from a study of T cell changes during pregnancy in multiple sclerosis. Sequencing used immunoSEQ multiplex PCR; TCRdb keeps in-frame clones, though not all of them. The repertoire holds 40,000 or so clones, with about 90% as singletons. Per the germline V gene, CDR1 is MDHEN and CDR2 is SYDVKM. The CDR3 spans 13 residues. J was trimmed by 4 bases and V by 7 bases; bases with no gene match: 6. This receptor was identified in a female donor with multiple sclerosis, enrolled in a pregnancy study. The chain recombines TRBV28 with TRBJ2-5; 7 nucleotides agree with TRBD1. Sequenced here: CD8+ T cells from peripheral blood mononuclear cells, sampled before pregnancy. The CDR3 nucleotides read TGTGCCAGCACCACCTACAGGGGAGAGACCCAGTACTTC. As protein: CASTTYRGETQYF.